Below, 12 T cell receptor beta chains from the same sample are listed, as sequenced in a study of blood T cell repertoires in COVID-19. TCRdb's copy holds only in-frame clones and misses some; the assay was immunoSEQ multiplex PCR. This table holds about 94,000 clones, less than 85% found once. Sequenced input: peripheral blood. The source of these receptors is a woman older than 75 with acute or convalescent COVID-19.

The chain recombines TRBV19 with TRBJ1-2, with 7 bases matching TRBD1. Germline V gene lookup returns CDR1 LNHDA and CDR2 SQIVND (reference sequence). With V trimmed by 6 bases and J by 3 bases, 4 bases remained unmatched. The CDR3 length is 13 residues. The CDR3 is CASRETGHYGYTF. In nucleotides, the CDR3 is TGTGCCAGTAGAGAGACAGGGCACTATGGCTACACCTTC.

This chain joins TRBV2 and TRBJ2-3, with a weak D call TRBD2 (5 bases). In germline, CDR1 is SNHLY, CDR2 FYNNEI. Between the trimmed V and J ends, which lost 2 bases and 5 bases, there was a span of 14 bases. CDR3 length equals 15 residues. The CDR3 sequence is CASSEIGVRGDTQYF. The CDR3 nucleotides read TGTGCCAGCAGTGAAATTGGGGTTCGGGGAGATACGCAGTATTTT.

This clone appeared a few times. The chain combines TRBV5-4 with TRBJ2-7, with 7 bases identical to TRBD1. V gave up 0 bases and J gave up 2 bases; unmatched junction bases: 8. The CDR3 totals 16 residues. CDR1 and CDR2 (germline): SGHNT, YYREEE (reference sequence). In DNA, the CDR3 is TGTGCCAGCAGCTTGGGGCCCGGGACAGAGACCTACGAGCAGTACTTC. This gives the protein CASSLGPGTETYEQYF.

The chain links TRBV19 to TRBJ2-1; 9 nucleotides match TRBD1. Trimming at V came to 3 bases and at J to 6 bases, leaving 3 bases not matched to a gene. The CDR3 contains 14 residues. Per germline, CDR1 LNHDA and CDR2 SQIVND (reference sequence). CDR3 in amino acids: CASSIGTGFNEQFF. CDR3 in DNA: TGTGCCAGTAGTATTGGGACAGGGTTCAATGAGCAGTTCTTC.

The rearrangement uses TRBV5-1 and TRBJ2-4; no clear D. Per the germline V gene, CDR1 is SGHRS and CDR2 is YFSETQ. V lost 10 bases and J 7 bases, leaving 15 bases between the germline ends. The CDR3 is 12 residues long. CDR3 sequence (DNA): TGCGCCCCCCCGAGTCCGAGGAACATTCAGTACTTC. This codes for CAPPSPRNIQYF.

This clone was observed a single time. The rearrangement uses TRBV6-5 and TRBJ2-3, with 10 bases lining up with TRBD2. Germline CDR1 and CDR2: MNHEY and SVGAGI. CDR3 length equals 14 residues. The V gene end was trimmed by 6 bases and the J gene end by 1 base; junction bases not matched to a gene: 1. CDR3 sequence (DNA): TGTGCCAGCAGAGCGGGGGGGGGCACAGATACGCAGTATTTT. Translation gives CASRAGGGTDTQYF.

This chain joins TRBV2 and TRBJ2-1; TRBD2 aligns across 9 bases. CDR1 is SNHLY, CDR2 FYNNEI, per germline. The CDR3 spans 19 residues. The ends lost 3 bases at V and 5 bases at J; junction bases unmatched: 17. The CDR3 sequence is CASSDFRSREGLIHNEQFF. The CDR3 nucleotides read TGTGCCAGCAGTGATTTTAGGTCGCGGGAGGGCCTCATACACAATGAGCAGTTCTTC.

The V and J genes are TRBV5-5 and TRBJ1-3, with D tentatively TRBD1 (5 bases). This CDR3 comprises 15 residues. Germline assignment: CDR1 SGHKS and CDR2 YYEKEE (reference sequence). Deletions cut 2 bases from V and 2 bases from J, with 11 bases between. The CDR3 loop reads CASSFVGGTGNTIYF. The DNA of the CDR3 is TGTGCCAGCAGCTTCGTCGGGGGAACTGGAAACACCATATATTTT.

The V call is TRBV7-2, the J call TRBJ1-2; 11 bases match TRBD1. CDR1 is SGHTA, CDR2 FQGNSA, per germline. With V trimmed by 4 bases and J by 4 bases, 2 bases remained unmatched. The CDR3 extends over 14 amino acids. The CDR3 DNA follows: TGTGCCAGCAGCTACGGGACAGGGGGCTATGGCTACACCTTC. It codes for CASSYGTGGYGYTF.

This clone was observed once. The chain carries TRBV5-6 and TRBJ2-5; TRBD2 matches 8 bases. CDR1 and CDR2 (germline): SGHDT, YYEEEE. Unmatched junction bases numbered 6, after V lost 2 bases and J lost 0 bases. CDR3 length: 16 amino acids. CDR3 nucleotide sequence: TGTGCCAGCAGCTTCGAGCGGGGGACTTACCAAGAGACCCAGTACTTC. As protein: CASSFERGTYQETQYF.

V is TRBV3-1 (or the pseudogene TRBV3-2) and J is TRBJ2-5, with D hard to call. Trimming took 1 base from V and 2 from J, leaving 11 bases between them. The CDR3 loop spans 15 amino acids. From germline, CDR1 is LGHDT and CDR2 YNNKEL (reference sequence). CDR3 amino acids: CASSQGNSLQETQYF. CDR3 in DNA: TGTGCCAGCAGCCAAGGTAACAGCTTACAAGAGACCCAGTACTTC.

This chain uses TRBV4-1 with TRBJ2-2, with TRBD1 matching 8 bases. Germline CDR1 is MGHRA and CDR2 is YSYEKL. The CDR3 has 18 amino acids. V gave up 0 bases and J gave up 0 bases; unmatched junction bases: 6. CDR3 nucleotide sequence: TGCGCCAGCAGCCAAGACCGCTGGACAGGGACGAACACCGGGGAGCTGTTTTTT. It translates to CASSQDRWTGTNTGELFF.